This TCR beta chain was documented in a study of shared clonotypes between healthy human individuals. Only CD45RO-negative cells positively selected for CCR7 counted as naive CD8 cells, so terminally differentiated effector memory CD45RA+ cells were excluded. Per sorted-subset replicate PCR, input was around 200 ng DNA, representing tens of thousands of T cell genomes. TCRdb keeps only in-frame clones here, not all; method: immunoSEQ multiplex PCR. Counted here are some 2 million clones, roughly 95% occurring once; the ten biggest clones make up around 1.2%. Study results and caveats: Researchers found naive subsets generally carried larger estimated richness than memory subsets. Generation of non-shared clonotypes was less probable than generation of clonotypes shared by all four donors. About 5% of naive CD4 clonotypes were shared across four donors.

To note about this clone: Its antigen is not known.

The J segment lost 5 bases and the V segment lost 5 bases, leaving 5 bases of the junction unmatched. Germline V gene sequence: CDR1 MRHNA, CDR2 SNTAGT. This CDR3 region has 14 residues. The sample was naive CD8+ T cells sorted from blood. This receptor was taken from a man aged 18 to 29 in good health. The chain is built from TRBV6-4 and TRBJ2-7; TRBD2 matches 11 bases. The CDR3 sequence: CASSPSGRSHEQYF. CDR3 sequence (DNA): TGTGCCAGCAGTCCTAGCGGGAGGTCCCACGAGCAGTACTTC.